This record covers a single TCR beta chain. The source of the sample is a study of control samples from healthy donors and cancer patients. The V end lost 3 bases, the J end lost 2 bases, and 8 bases lay between the germline ends. Germline V gives CDR1 MNHEY, CDR2 SMNVEV (reference sequence). The CDR3 runs 13 residues. The protocol was immunoSEQ multiplex PCR, while the TCRdb copy is restricted to in-frame clones and leaves out a portion. The repertoire has under 130,000 clones, 80% to 90% of them found once; the top ten carry about 18%. Sequencing was performed on PBMCs. The receptor's source is a man in his sixties with lung cancer. The V gene is TRBV27, the J gene TRBJ2-7, with a possible D match to TRBD1 (5 bases). The CDR3 protein is CASSLQGPYEQYF. The CDR3 DNA follows: TGTGCCAGCAGTTTGCAGGGCCCCTACGAGCAGTACTTC.